A selection of T cell receptor beta chains follows, all from one sample in a study of cytomegalovirus exposure and HLA in healthy donors. Assay used: immunoSEQ multiplex PCR; TCRdb lists only in-frame clones, some missing. The ten top clones account for about 15%, within a sample of approximately 50,000 clones. What was sequenced was PBMCs. The receptors shown here come from a male donor in good health and CMV-seronegative. The conserved cysteine and the conserved F or W are not part of the CDR3 here.

>13|TRBV19|TRBJ2-7
ASSMSEGSLYEQY
>9|TRBV19|TRBJ1-1
ASSETVEAF
>12|TRBV5-4|TRBJ1-1
ASSHETGTTGAF
>12|TRBV7-9|TRBJ2-7
ASSQGLALYEQY
>12|TRBV27|TRBJ1-1
ASSSDRVGPEAF
>13|TRBV27|TRBJ1-5
ASSYEAYSNQPQH
>14|TRBV5-1|TRBJ2-1
ASSLGDREIYNEQF
>12|TRBV6-5|TRBJ1-1
ASTLTGVNTEAF
>11|TRBV5-1|TRBJ1-2
ASRVDWNYGYT
>11|TRBV10-1|TRBJ2-2
ASSARSTGELF
>14|TRBV30|TRBJ2-3
AWSKGSGGLTDTQY
>13|TRBV7-6|TRBJ2-2
ASSSYREGTGELF
>12|TRBV4-1|TRBJ1-1
ASSQKDKNTEAF
>12|TRBV9|TRBJ2-3
ASSAQLVTDTQY
>12|TRBV9|TRBJ2-7
ASSEIGTGAEQY
>15|TRBV6-1|TRBJ1-1
ASSERGTGFMNTEAF
>13|TRBV6-6|TRBJ1-5
ASSAGLSSNQPQH